This T cell receptor beta chain was sequenced in a study of T cell repertoires in cytomegalovirus infection. In the study overall: Researchers turned to recently identified HLA-C-restricted CMV epitopes as well as well-studied HLA-B-restricted ones. Through public TCR beta signatures, both CMV infection and matching HLA type were indicated. Findings and caveats of the study: Accumulated public TCR beta family frequency recognized individuals carrying CMV together with the relevant HLA. HLA-C-restricted CMV clonotypes gave the most frequent clonotype in two of eight donors.

TCRdb re-called the reads with MiXCR, one entry per CDR3 protein. Of fewer than 950,000 distinct CDR3 sequences listed, around a third were seen once; the top ten hold around 12%. The length of the CDR3 is 14 residues. V was cut by 2 bases and J by 3 bases, with 11 bases left in between. Germline V CDR1 and CDR2: SGHKS, YYEKEE (reference sequence). As regards this clonotype: What it binds is unknown.

The chain is built from TRBV5-5 and TRBJ1-1; weak D call: TRBD1 (5 bases). This clonotype was obtained from a human donor in good health (CMV status not recorded). Some clones in this sample may be carry-over from other donors' samples. Specimen: cultured CD8+ T cells from PBMCs, collected from culture after CMV antigen stimulation. CDR3 DNA sequence: TGTGCCAGCAGCTTCTTGTCGGGGGACACTGAAGCTTTCTTT. Amino acid sequence: CASSFLSGDTEAFF.